This entry concerns a single TCR beta chain. This sample is drawn from a study of blood T cell repertoires in COVID-19. As for the study in general: The study drew acute and convalescent COVID-19 samples from the United States, Italy and Spain.

In the source study's methods: Estimation of nucleated cell counts was performed using reference gene primer amplification. Clones were read by immunoSEQ multiplex PCR, and TCRdb kept only the in-frame ones, dropping some. V, J and clone size are taken as reported in that table, and D and trimming were inferred from the DNA itself. The table lists about 240,000 clones, about 90% of them singletons. V lost 4 bases, J lost 7 bases, and 4 bases stayed unmatched. Germline CDR1 is LNHDA and CDR2 is SQIVND (reference sequence). The CDR3 runs 12 residues. The clonotype was recovered from a man between 60 and 70 years old with acute or convalescent COVID-19. The J gene is TRBJ2-7, the V gene TRBV19; 7 bases match TRBD1. Sequenced: peripheral blood. CDR3 bases: TGTGCCAGTAGTAACCCAGGGGGTGAGCAGTACTTC. This codes for CASSNPGGEQYF.